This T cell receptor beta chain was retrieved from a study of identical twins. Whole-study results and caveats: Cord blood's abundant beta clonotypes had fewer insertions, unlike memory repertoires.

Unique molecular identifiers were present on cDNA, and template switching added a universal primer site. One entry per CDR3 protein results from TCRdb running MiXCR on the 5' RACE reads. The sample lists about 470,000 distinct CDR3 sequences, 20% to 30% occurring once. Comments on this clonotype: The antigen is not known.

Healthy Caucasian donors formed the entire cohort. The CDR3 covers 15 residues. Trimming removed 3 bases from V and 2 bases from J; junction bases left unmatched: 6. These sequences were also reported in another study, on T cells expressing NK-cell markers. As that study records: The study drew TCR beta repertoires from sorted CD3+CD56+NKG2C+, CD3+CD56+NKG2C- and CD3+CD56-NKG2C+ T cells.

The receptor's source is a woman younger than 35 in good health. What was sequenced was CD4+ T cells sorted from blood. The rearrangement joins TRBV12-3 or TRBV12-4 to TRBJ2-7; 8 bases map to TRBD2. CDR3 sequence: CASSLSSGNTYEQYF. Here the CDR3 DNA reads TGTGCCAGCAGTTTGAGTAGCGGGAATACCTACGAGCAGTACTTC.